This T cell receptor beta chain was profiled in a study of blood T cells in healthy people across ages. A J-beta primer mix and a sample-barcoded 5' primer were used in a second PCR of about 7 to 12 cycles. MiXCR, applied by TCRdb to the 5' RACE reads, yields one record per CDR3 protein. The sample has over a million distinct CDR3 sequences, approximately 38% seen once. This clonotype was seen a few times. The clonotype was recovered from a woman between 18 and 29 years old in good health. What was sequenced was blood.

CDR3 region: CASSLVKPGQGSVEQYF. CDR3 bases: TGTGCCAGCAGTTTAGTTAAGCCGGGACAGGGATCGGTCGAGCAGTACTTC. The chain recombines TRBV27 with TRBJ2-7; 9 nucleotides line up with TRBD1. This CDR3 is built from 17 residues. J gave up 6 bases and V 2 bases, and 14 bases lay outside the gene matches. The germline V gene encodes CDR1 MNHEY and CDR2 SMNVEV (reference sequence).